Below, 27 T cell receptor beta chains from the same sample are listed, as sequenced in a study of T cell clonality in common variable immunodeficiency. Measured with immunoSEQ multiplex PCR; TCRdb has only the in-frame clones, and not every one. Listed for the sample are approximately 52,000 clones, none seen a single time. The sequencing input was peripheral blood mononuclear cells. Source of these receptors: a person between 18 and 70 years old in good health.

This clone was seen ten or more times. Read coverage stops 3 residues before the CDR3 terminus; the germline J gene supplies the remainder. V usage is TRBV20-1 and J usage is TRBJ2-1, with 13 bases matching TRBD2. Germline V gives CDR1 DFQATT, CDR2 SNEGSKA (reference sequence). J was trimmed by 7 bases and V by 4 bases; bases with no gene match: 1. The CDR3 length is 13 residues. CDR3 DNA (partial): TGCAGTGCTAAGGGACTAGCGGGAAATGAG. Encoded protein: CSAKGLAGNE. The CDR3 in full is CSAKGLAGNEQFF.

This clone was recorded at least ten times. The read gets to within 3 residues of the CDR3 end, and the germline J gene fills in the rest. The chain links TRBV24-1 to TRBJ2-1; D is possibly TRBD1 (5 bases). CDR3 length equals 13 residues. Germline CDR1 is KGHDR and CDR2 is SFDVKD. V lost 3 bases and J lost 8, with 10 bases in between. CDR3 residues: CATSDVQGYEQFF. The DNA read from the CDR3 is TGTGCCACCAGTGATGTCCAGGGATATGAG.

The covered CDR3 bases are TGTGCCAGCAGCTTAGGGTACTCAGGGAGCACTGAA. Its translation: CASSLGYSGSTE. The CDR3 in its entirety is CASSLGYSGSTEAFF. V is TRBV7-2 and J is TRBJ1-1; possibly TRBD1 for D (5 bases). The read terminates 3 residues before the CDR3 end, so the remaining end is supplied by the germline J gene. Germline assignment: CDR1 SGHTA and CDR2 FQGNSA. V was shortened by 1 base and J by 4 bases, with 13 bases between the two germline ends. The CDR3 sequence is 15 residues long.

This clone was counted ten times or more. The read ends 3 residues shy of where the CDR3 ends; the end is completed using the germline J gene. This sequence joins TRBV5-1 and TRBJ2-1, with 8 bases fitting TRBD2. V shed 4 bases and J 7 bases; nucleotides not matched to a gene: 13. Germline V gene data show CDR1 as SGHRS and CDR2 as YFSETQ. The CDR3 loop spans 16 amino acids. The CDR3 loop is CASSRPSGRVRNEQFF. The sequenced part of the CDR3 DNA is TGCGCCAGCAGCCGCCCCAGCGGGAGAGTTAGGAATGAG.

This clone was observed many times. The CDR3 DNA, read in part, is TGCAGTGTGCCCCGGGACAGGGGGCGACCTAGTTCCTACAATGAG. The encoded protein is CSVPRDRGRPSSYNE. The whole CDR3 reads CSVPRDRGRPSSYNEQFF. This chain links TRBV20-1 with TRBJ2-1; 12 nucleotides align to TRBD1. The read terminates 3 residues before the CDR3 end, so the remaining end is supplied by the germline J gene. CDR1 is DFQATT, CDR2 SNEGSKA, per germline (reference sequence). J lost 1 base, V lost 7 bases, and 14 bases had no gene match. This CDR3 has 18 residues.

The table lists this clone with many counts. One end of the junction varies from germline; a read error may be responsible. Read coverage stops 3 residues before the CDR3 terminus; the germline J gene supplies the remainder. The genes are TRBV4-2 and TRBJ2-7; D is perhaps TRBD2 (6 bases). This CDR3 comprises 16 residues. Germline V gene lookup returns CDR1 LGHNA and CDR2 YNFKEQ. The CDR3 reads CASSQDLALWGYEQYF. The DNA read from the CDR3 is TGCGCCAGCAGCCAAGATCTAGCGCTCTGGGGCTACGAG.

This clone was seen a handful of times. The read finishes 3 residues shy of the CDR3 end, and the germline J gene is used to complete it. The chain is built from TRBV5-1 and TRBJ2-3, with D uncertain. Trimming cost V 5 bases and J 1 base, with 11 bases left between them. The CDR3 is made up of 14 amino acids. The germline V gene has CDR1 SGHRS and CDR2 YFSETQ. Partial CDR3 DNA: TGCGCCAGCAGAGAAGGGCTGGGCACAGATACG. Its protein is CASREGLGTDT. The whole CDR3 sequence reads CASREGLGTDTQYF.

In this sample, this clone turned up many times. The read falls 3 residues short of the CDR3 end, and the missing part is taken from the germline J gene. The chain links TRBV7-3 to TRBJ1-1; unclear D gene. Germline CDR1 SGHTA, CDR2 FQGTGA. The V end lost 0 bases, the J end lost 6 bases, and 8 bases lay between the germline ends. This CDR3 has 13 residues. The covered CDR3 bases are TGTGCCAGCAGCTTAACAGGTCGGGCTGAA. The encoded protein is CASSLTGRAE. The CDR3 as a whole reads CASSLTGRAEAFF.

This clone was observed at least ten times. With the read ending 3 residues before the CDR3 end, the germline J gene is used to fill in that end. The chain recombines TRBV7-3 with TRBJ2-5; unclear D gene. V was shortened by 0 bases and J by 2 bases, with 7 bases between the two germline ends. The CDR3 sequence is 14 residues long. Germline values: CDR1 SGHTA, CDR2 FQGTGA. Partial CDR3 DNA: TGTGCCAGCAGCTTAACTGGGCCACAAGAGACC. Protein sequence: CASSLTGPQET. The full CDR3 sequence reads CASSLTGPQETQYF.

This clone was detected many times. The CDR3 bases that were read are TGCGCCAGCAGCTTAACGACTAGCCGATCCTACGAG. This encodes CASSLTTSRSYE. The whole CDR3 region reads CASSLTTSRSYEQYF. V is TRBV5-1 and J is TRBJ2-7, with 7 bases that match TRBD2. The read gets to within 3 residues of the CDR3 end, and the germline J gene fills in the rest. Germline trimming cut 2 bases from V and 1 base from J; bases unmatched to any gene: 6. The CDR3 is 15 amino acids. The V gene's germline CDR1 is SGHRS and CDR2 YFSETQ. Looking up the rest from reference TRBV5-1 and TRBJ2-7 gives the full variable domain: KAGVTQTPRYLIKTRGQQVTLSCSPISGHRSVSWYQQTPGQGLQFLFEYFSETQRNKGNFPGRFSGRQFSNSRSEMNVSTLELGDSALYLCASSLTTSRSYEQYFGPGTRLTVT.

This clone was recorded at least ten times. The sequenced fragment ends 3 residues before the CDR3 boundary, so the rest is inferred from the germline J gene. V is TRBV12-3 or TRBV12-4 and J is TRBJ2-7; D is uncertain. The V gene lost 6 bases and the J gene lost 0 bases, with 9 bases spanning the gap. CDR3 length: 13 residues. The covered CDR3 bases are TGTGCCAGCAGCCCTCCCCGCTCCTACGAG. It translates to CASSPPRSYE. In full, the CDR3 reads CASSPPRSYEQYF.

Many counts were recorded for this clone. The read terminates 3 residues before the CDR3 end, so the remaining end is supplied by the germline J gene. The rearrangement uses TRBV30 and TRBJ1-2; D may be TRBD1 (5 bases). CDR3 size: 13 residues. Trimming cost V 6 bases and J 4 bases, with 15 bases left between them. Germline V gives CDR1 GTSNPN, CDR2 SVGIG (reference sequence). This chain's CDR3 is CACAPGLRYGYTF. CDR3 DNA, as far as it was read: TGTGCCTGTGCCCCGGGACTTCGCTATGGC.

The table lists this clone with many counts. Sequencing ends 3 residues short of the CDR3 end; the germline J gene provides the rest. The V call is TRBV2, the J call TRBJ2-2, with 14 positions matching TRBD2. Germline trimming cut 3 bases from V and 5 bases from J; bases unmatched to any gene: 8. There are 18 residues in the CDR3. Germline assignment: CDR1 SNHLY and CDR2 FYNNEI. The CDR3: CASSDPGTSGSRTGELFF. The sequenced CDR3 bases are TGTGCCAGCAGTGACCCCGGGACTAGCGGGAGTCGGACCGGGGAG.

Remarks on this clone: A much larger clone sits a single nucleotide away, making a read error possible. The covered CDR3 bases are TGTGCCAGCTCACCATCATCCGACAGACAAGAGACG. Its protein is CASSPSSDRQET. The entire CDR3 protein is CASSPSSDRQETQYF. J is TRBJ2-3 and V is TRBV18, with a weak D call TRBD1 (5 bases). Coverage ceases 3 residues before the CDR3 finishes, and the germline J gene fills in the end. Germline assignment: CDR1 KGHSH and CDR2 LQKENI. This CDR3 has 15 amino acids.

To note about this clone: The read terminates 3 residues before the CDR3 end, so the remaining end is supplied by the germline J gene. J is TRBJ2-7 and V is TRBV6-2 or TRBV6-3, with 8 bases aligning to TRBD1. The CDR3 contains 15 residues. V lost 6 bases and J lost 1; bases outside the gene matches: 8. The germline CDR1 and CDR2 sequences are MNHEY and SVGEGT. The CDR3 bases that were read are TGTGCCAGCAGGGCCCCCGGACAGGGATCCTACGAG. Encoded protein: CASRAPGQGSYE. The CDR3 as a whole reads CASRAPGQGSYEQYF.

The sample holds a few counts of this clone. The CDR3 goes on 3 residues after the read ends, and that part is filled in from the germline J gene. The V gene is TRBV5-1, the J gene TRBJ2-1; 9 nucleotides line up with TRBD2. This CDR3 contains 16 residues. Losses at the gene ends were 4 bases for V and 7 bases for J; bases not matched to a gene: 12. Per the germline V gene, CDR1 is SGHRS and CDR2 is YFSETQ. CDR3 bases read: TGCGCCAGCAGCGTTGGGAAGCGGGAGGACAAGAATGAG. This translates into CASSVGKREDKNE. In full, the CDR3 reads CASSVGKREDKNEQFF.

This clone has at least ten counts. The observed sequence ends 3 residues before the CDR3 terminus, with the missing tail filled in from the germline J gene. The J gene is TRBJ1-1, the V gene TRBV6-2 or TRBV6-3, with 10 bases matching TRBD1. V lost 5 bases to trimming and J lost 1 base; unmatched junction nucleotides: 7. The germline gives CDR1 MNHEY, CDR2 SVGEGT. The CDR3 is 16 residues long. CDR3 residues: CASSRGQGPANTEAFF. CDR3 DNA, as far as it was read: TGTGCCAGCAGTCGGGGACAGGGGCCCGCGAACACTGAA.

This clone occurred many times. The read is 3 residues too short to cover the CDR3 end, so that end is filled in from the germline J gene. The chain recombines TRBV20-1 with TRBJ2-2, with D hard to call. There are 15 residues in the CDR3. Germline values: CDR1 DFQATT, CDR2 SNEGSKA (reference sequence). The germline V and J ends were trimmed by 3 bases and 3 bases, with 14 bases remaining between them. The chain's CDR3 is CSASTGFLDTGELFF. The part of the CDR3 DNA that was read is TGCAGTGCTAGTACCGGTTTTTTGGACACCGGGGAG.

This clone was found many times. The CDR3 goes on 3 residues after the read ends, and that part is filled in from the germline J gene. V is TRBV6-1 and J is TRBJ2-5; 10 nucleotides line up with TRBD1. Germline CDR1 reads MNHNS; CDR2 reads SASEGT. V shed 10 bases and J 5 bases; nucleotides not matched to a gene: 16. The CDR3 loop spans 16 amino acids. The sequenced CDR3 bases are TGTGCCACCAAGGAAGCCGGGACAGGGGCTTTCGAGACC. It codes for CATKEAGTGAFET. The CDR3 in full is CATKEAGTGAFETQYF.

This clone appeared many times. The sequence runs out 3 residues before the end of the CDR3; the remainder is reconstructed from the germline J gene. The genes are TRBV30 and TRBJ2-2; the D gene is possibly TRBD2 (6 bases). The V gene's germline CDR1 is GTSNPN and CDR2 SVGIG (reference sequence). The CDR3 runs 15 residues. V lost 3 bases, J lost 2 bases, and 13 bases lay in between. The CDR3 DNA, read in part, is TGTGCCTGGAGAGCCGGGACTTTTAACACCGGGGAG. It specifies CAWRAGTFNTGE. The full CDR3 is CAWRAGTFNTGELFF.

This clone came up many times. The read ends 3 residues early relative to the CDR3; the germline J gene fills the gap. The rearrangement links TRBV18 to TRBJ1-1; 9 bases align to TRBD1. The germline CDR1 and CDR2 sequences are KGHSH and LQKENI. V was pared by 4 bases and J by 2 bases, with 2 bases of the junction left unmatched. This CDR3 is built from 14 residues. The sequenced part of the CDR3 DNA is TGTGCCAGCTCACGACAGGGGGGCAACACTGAA. This translates into CASSRQGGNTE. The full CDR3 sequence reads CASSRQGGNTEAFF.

This clone was seen many times. The read ends 3 residues shy of where the CDR3 ends; the end is completed using the germline J gene. The V gene is TRBV10-3, the J gene TRBJ2-2; TRBD2 matches at 8 bases. The germline gives CDR1 ENHRY, CDR2 SYGVKD. CDR3 size: 16 residues. V trimming: 4 bases; J trimming: 6 bases; junction bases outside the gene matches: 10. The CDR3 sequence is CAISGTGTREAGELFF. The CDR3 DNA, read in part, is TGTGCCATCAGTGGGACCGGGACTAGGGAGGCCGGGGAG.

This clone has at least ten counts. Read sequence stops 3 residues before the CDR3 end, and the germline J gene provides the missing end. The chain recombines TRBV10-3 with TRBJ2-7, with 7 bases fitting TRBD1. Germline CDR1 ENHRY, CDR2 SYGVKD. The CDR3 is 11 amino acids. V shed 10 bases, J shed 5 bases, and the junction held 5 bases outside the gene matches. The CDR3 DNA, read in part, is TGTGCCACTATGACAGGGAACGAG. Amino acids: CATMTGNE. The full-length CDR3 reads as CATMTGNEQYF.

This clone was observed many times. The CDR3 end is not reached by the read, which stops 3 residues before it; the germline J gene fills it in. The rearrangement joins TRBV20-1 to TRBJ2-1; 8 bases are shared with TRBD2. Looked up from germline, CDR1 is DFQATT and CDR2 is SNEGSKA (reference sequence). V trimming: 3 bases; J trimming: 4 bases; junction bases outside the gene matches: 5. The length of the CDR3 is 14 residues. The CDR3 DNA, read in part, is TGCAGTGCTAGGTCCCAGCGGGGGTACAATGAG. Protein sequence: CSARSQRGYNE. The full CDR3 protein is CSARSQRGYNEQFF.

This clone was observed at least ten times. The sequenced fragment ends 3 residues before the CDR3 boundary, so the rest is inferred from the germline J gene. The V and J genes are TRBV19 and TRBJ1-2; no definite D call. From germline, CDR1 is LNHDA and CDR2 SQIVND (reference sequence). The CDR3 is 12 residues long. The CDR3 spells CASSIQSLGYTF. Incomplete CDR3 DNA: TGTGCCAGTAGTATACAGTCGTTGGGC.

This clone was seen ten or more times. The CDR3 is cut off 3 residues early in the read; its end comes from the germline J gene. This chain links TRBV7-3 with TRBJ2-2; perhaps TRBD2 as D (6 bases). The germline V and J ends were trimmed by 6 bases and 3 bases, with 14 bases remaining between them. Germline CDR1 SGHTA, CDR2 FQGTGA. The CDR3 spans 15 residues. CDR3 residues: CASSSTGGDTGELFF. The DNA read from the CDR3 is TGTGCCAGCAGTTCTACCGGGGGTGACACCGGGGAG.

A remark on this clone: The read gets to within 3 residues of the CDR3 end, and the germline J gene fills in the rest. The chain combines TRBV2 with TRBJ2-2; 9 nucleotides agree with TRBD1. The CDR3 sequence is 15 residues long. From germline, CDR1 is SNHLY and CDR2 FYNNEI. CDR3 DNA, as far as it was read: TGTGCCAGCAGCGAAAGGACAGGGGCTAATGAAAAG. Amino acid sequence: CASSERTGANEK. Given in full, the CDR3 is CASSERTGANEKLFF.